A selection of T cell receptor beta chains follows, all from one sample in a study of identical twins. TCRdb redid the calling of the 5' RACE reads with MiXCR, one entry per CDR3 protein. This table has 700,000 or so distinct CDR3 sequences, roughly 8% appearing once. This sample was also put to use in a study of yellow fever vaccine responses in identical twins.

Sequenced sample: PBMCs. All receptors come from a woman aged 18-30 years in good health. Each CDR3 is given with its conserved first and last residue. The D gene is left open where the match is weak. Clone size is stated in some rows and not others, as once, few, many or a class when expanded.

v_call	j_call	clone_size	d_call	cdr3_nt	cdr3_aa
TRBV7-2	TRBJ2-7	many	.	TGTGCCAGCAGCCCCCTGGGGAGCGAGCAGTACTTC	CASSPLGSEQYF
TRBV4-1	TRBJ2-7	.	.	TGCGCCAGCAGCCAAGTTACGGGCTCCTACGAGCAGTACTTC	CASSQVTGSYEQYF
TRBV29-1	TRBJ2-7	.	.	TGCAGCGTTGGAAGGGGCAAAGGGGGGGCCACCTACGAGCAGTACTTC	CSVGRGKGGATYEQYF
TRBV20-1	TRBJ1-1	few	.	TGCAGTGCTTTGGACAGAATGAACACTGAAGCTTTCTTT	CSALDRMNTEAFF
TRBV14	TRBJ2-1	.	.	TGTGCCAGCAGCCAAGATATCCAGGACGAGCAGTTCTTC	CASSQDIQDEQFF
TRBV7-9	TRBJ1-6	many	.	TGTGCCAGCAGCTTAGAGGGGGAAGTCTATTCACCCCTCCACTTT	CASSLEGEVYSPLHF
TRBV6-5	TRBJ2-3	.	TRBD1	TGTGCCAGCAGTTACTTAGGGACAGGGGAGGCAGATACGCAGTATTTT	CASSYLGTGEADTQYF
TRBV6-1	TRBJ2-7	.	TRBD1	TGTGCCAGCACCCCCGCTCAGGGGGTTGACTACGAGCAGTACTTC	CASTPAQGVDYEQYF
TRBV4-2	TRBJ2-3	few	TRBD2	TGTGCCAGCAGCCAAGATGGTAGCGGGGGGATCTTTACAGATACGCAGTATTTT	CASSQDGSGGIFTDTQYF
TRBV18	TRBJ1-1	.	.	TGTGCCAGCTCACCACGGGGGGACAACTTCATGAACACTGAAGCTTTCTTT	CASSPRGDNFMNTEAFF
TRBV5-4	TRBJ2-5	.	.	TGTGCCAGCAGCTTTATGGGGGCCGAGACCCAGTACTTC	CASSFMGAETQYF
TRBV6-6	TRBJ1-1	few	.	TGTGCCAGCAGTCAACGGGCGGGGACTGAAGCTTTCTTT	CASSQRAGTEAFF
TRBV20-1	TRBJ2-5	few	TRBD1	TGCAGTGCTGGGGGACAGCCGAACCAAGAGACCCAGTACTTC	CSAGGQPNQETQYF
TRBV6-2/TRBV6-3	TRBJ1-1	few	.	TGTGCCAGCCACCCATGGAACACTGAAGCTTTCTTT	CASHPWNTEAFF
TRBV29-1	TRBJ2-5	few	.	TGCAGCGTTGAAGGGGGCTCTGGCCAAGAGACCCAGTACTTC	CSVEGGSGQETQYF
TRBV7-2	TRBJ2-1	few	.	TGTGCCAGCAGCTTAGTGCCAGGGGGGGTCGAGCAGTTCTTC	CASSLVPGGVEQFF
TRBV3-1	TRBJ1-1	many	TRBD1	TGTGCCAGCAGCCAGAGTACAGGGGCGGAAACTGAAGCTTTCTTT	CASSQSTGAETEAFF
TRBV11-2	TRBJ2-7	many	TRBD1	TGTGCCAGCAGGAGGACAGGGGAAGGGTACGAGCAGTACTTC	CASRRTGEGYEQYF
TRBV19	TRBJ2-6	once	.	TGTGCCAGTAGTACAAGGAACGTTGGGTCAGCCCCTGGGTCTGGGGCCAACGTCCTGACTTTC	CASSTRNVGSAPGSGANVLTF
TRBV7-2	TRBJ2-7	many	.	TGTGCCAGCAGCCTGCGAGTGGGGGGCGGGACCTCCTACGAGCAGTACTTC	CASSLRVGGGTSYEQYF
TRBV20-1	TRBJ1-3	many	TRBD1	TGCAGTGCTAGAGACAGACAGGGCCTTTTATCTGGAAACACCATATATTTT	CSARDRQGLLSGNTIYF
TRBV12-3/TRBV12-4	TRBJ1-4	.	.	TGTGCCAGCAGTTTTGTGGGGGGTGAAGGCTGGGGTTATGAAAAACTGTTTTTT	CASSFVGGEGWGYEKLFF
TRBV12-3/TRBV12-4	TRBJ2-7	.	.	TGTGCCAGCAGCCCAGGCGGGGGCCGGACCCTAGGGCCCTCCTACGAGCAGTACTTC	CASSPGGGRTLGPSYEQYF
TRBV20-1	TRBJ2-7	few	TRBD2	TGCAGTGCTAGAGATTTAGCGGGAGTGGTTTTTTACGAGCAGTACTTC	CSARDLAGVVFYEQYF
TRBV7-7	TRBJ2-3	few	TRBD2	TGTGCTAGCAGCCGAGGGACTAGCGCACGCATAGATACGCAGTATTTT	CASSRGTSARIDTQYF
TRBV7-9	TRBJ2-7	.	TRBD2	TGTGCCAGCAGCGAAGCGGGGGGGACCTACGAGCAGTACTTC	CASSEAGGTYEQYF
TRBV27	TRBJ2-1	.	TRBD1	TGTGCCAGCAGTCCGTGGGACAGGACGTCCTACAATGAGCAGTTCTTC	CASSPWDRTSYNEQFF
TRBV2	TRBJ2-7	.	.	TGTGCCAGCAGGAAGGAGACAAGCTACGAGCAGTACTTC	CASRKETSYEQYF
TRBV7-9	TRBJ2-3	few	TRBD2	TGTGCCAGCAGCCCAAGGACTAGCGGGGGGGTGACAGATACGCAGTATTTT	CASSPRTSGGVTDTQYF
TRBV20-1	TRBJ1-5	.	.	TGCAGTGCTAGCCCACAGGTTCCCTCCAATCAGCCCCAGCATTTT	CSASPQVPSNQPQHF
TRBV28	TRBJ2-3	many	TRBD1	TGTGCCAGCAGTCAAACAGGGGTTACGCAGTATTTT	CASSQTGVTQYF
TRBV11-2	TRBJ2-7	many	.	TGTGCCAGCAGTCCGACCCTAGGGATGGTCAGCAAAAACTACGAGCAGTACTTC	CASSPTLGMVSKNYEQYF
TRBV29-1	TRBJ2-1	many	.	TGCAGCCTAACCGGGGCGAGCTCCTACAATGAGCAGTTCTTC	CSLTGASSYNEQFF
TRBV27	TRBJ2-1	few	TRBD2	TGTGCCAGCAGAGCCCTAGCGGGAGGGCCCGAGAATGAGCAGTTCTTC	CASRALAGGPENEQFF
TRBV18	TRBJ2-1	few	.	TGTGCCAGCTCACCCAGGACCGGTAGGAATGAGCAGTTCTTC	CASSPRTGRNEQFF
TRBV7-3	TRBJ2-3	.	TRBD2	TGTGCCAGCAGCTTAGGAAGCGGGGGGCCGGGAGATACGCAGTATTTT	CASSLGSGGPGDTQYF
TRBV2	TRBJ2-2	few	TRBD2	TGTGCCAGCAGTCCCCTCGCGGGGGCCGGGGAGCTGTTTTTT	CASSPLAGAGELFF
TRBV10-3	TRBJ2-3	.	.	TGTGCCATCAACGCAGGCCAGAGCACAGATACGCAGTATTTT	CAINAGQSTDTQYF
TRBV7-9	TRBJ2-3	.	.	TGTGCCAGCAGCTGGACCCGGGGAGATACGCAGTATTTT	CASSWTRGDTQYF
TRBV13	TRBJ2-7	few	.	TGTGCCAGCAGCTCCACTCAGGGGCTCGAGCAGTACTTC	CASSSTQGLEQYF
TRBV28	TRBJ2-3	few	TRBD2	TGTGCCAGCAGCCCGAATTCCCGGGGACTAGCGGGAGGTGCCCCAGATACGCAGTATTTT	CASSPNSRGLAGGAPDTQYF
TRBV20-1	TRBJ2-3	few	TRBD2	TGCAGTGCTAGAGATAGGAGCGGGGGTAGCACAGATACGCAGTATTTT	CSARDRSGGSTDTQYF
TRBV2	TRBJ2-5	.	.	TGTGCCAGCAGTGAAGCGTCGGAGTCGGAGACCCAGTACTTC	CASSEASESETQYF
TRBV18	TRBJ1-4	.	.	TGTGCCAGCTCACCCAGGACAGCGGCCGCAACTAATGAAAAACTGTTTTTT	CASSPRTAAATNEKLFF
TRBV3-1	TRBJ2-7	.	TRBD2	TGTGCCAACAGCCGCCTAGTAACGGGAGGACGCGAGCAGTACTTC	CANSRLVTGGREQYF
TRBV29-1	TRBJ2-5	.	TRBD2	TGCAGCGTTACACCAAGCGGGGGGAGCCAAGAGACCCAGTACTTC	CSVTPSGGSQETQYF